The 10 T cell receptor beta chains reported below all come from one sample, sequenced in a study of blood T cell repertoires in COVID-19. Sequencing used immunoSEQ multiplex PCR; TCRdb keeps in-frame clones, though not all of them. The sample consists of some 150,000 clones, roughly 82% of them appearing once. Sequenced input: peripheral blood. The receptor source for this set is a man between 65 and 79 years old with acute or convalescent COVID-19.

The V and J genes are TRBV30 and TRBJ1-1, with D unresolved. Trimming removed 2 bases at V and 4 bases at J, with 8 bases between. There are 12 residues in the CDR3. Germline V CDR1 and CDR2: GTSNPN, SVGIG (reference sequence). The DNA for the CDR3 is TGTGCCTGGAGTCTAGGTCCCACTGAAGCTTTCTTT. Translation gives CAWSLGPTEAFF.

CDR3 in DNA: TGTGCCAGCAGCTTAGATGGCACCTCCTACGAGCAGTACTTC. It codes for CASSLDGTSYEQYF. The chain employs TRBV7-2 and TRBJ2-7; D is unclear. Germline CDR1 reads SGHTA; CDR2 reads FQGNSA. V shed 1 base and J shed 0 bases, with 7 bases lying between them. The CDR3 is made up of 14 amino acids.

The chain uses TRBV6-5 and TRBJ1-1; weak D call: TRBD1 (6 bases). Trimming shortened V by 7 bases and J by 3 bases, and 18 bases separated the two germline ends. The CDR3 runs 15 residues. Germline V gene lookup returns CDR1 MNHEY and CDR2 SVGAGI. The CDR3 DNA reads as TGTGCCAGCAACGGAAGGGAGGGACACGACACTGAAGCTTTCTTT. Protein sequence: CASNGREGHDTEAFF.

The genes are TRBV2 and TRBJ1-4; D possibly corresponds to TRBD1 (6 bases). Trimming pared 8 bases from V and 1 base from J, leaving 11 bases between. There are 14 residues in the CDR3. Germline CDR1 is SNHLY and CDR2 is FYNNEI. CDR3 sequence (DNA): TGTGCCAGCCGCCAACAGGGAACTAATGAAAAACTGTTTTTT. This gives the protein CASRQQGTNEKLFF.

This chain uses TRBV11-1 with TRBJ2-1; 8 nucleotides agree with TRBD1. The V gene's germline CDR1 is SGHAT and CDR2 FQDESV (reference sequence). The CDR3 runs to 16 residues. Germline trimming cut 4 bases from V and 4 bases from J; bases unmatched to any gene: 9. The CDR3 protein is CASSSTGTGHYNEQFF. The CDR3 nucleotides read TGTGCCAGCAGCTCGACCGGGACAGGACATTACAATGAGCAGTTCTTC.

The gene calls are TRBV7-8 and TRBJ1-5, with D possibly TRBD1 on 5 matching bases. The CDR3 consists of 16 residues. Per germline, CDR1 SGHVS and CDR2 FQNEAQ. Deletions cut 7 bases from V and 7 bases from J, with 23 bases between. CDR3: CASTIGARGEDQPQHF. The CDR3 nucleotides read TGTGCCAGCACCATAGGGGCGCGGGGGGAGGACCAGCCCCAGCATTTT.

The V gene is TRBV9, the J gene TRBJ2-2; 9 nucleotides align to TRBD2. V trimming: 0 bases; J trimming: 9 bases; junction bases outside the gene matches: 6. The CDR3 extends over 15 amino acids. Looked up from germline, CDR1 is SGDLS and CDR2 is YYNGEE. CDR3 in DNA: TGTGCCAGCAGCGTAGCAGCGGGGGGCCTCCGGGAGCTGTTTTTT. Translation gives CASSVAAGGLRELFF.

V usage is TRBV9 and J usage is TRBJ1-5, with D possibly TRBD1 on 5 matching bases. Germline CDR1 SGDLS, CDR2 YYNGEE. The germline V and J ends were trimmed by 3 bases and 0 bases, with 7 bases remaining between them. The CDR3 is made up of 14 amino acids. The CDR3 loop is CASSETDSNQPQHF. The CDR3, as DNA: TGTGCCAGCAGCGAGACAGATAGCAATCAGCCCCAGCATTTT.

The rearrangement uses TRBV6-2 or TRBV6-3 and TRBJ2-5; tentatively, D is TRBD2 (6 bases). V was pared by 2 bases and J by 7 bases, with 20 bases between. Per the germline V gene, CDR1 is MNHEY and CDR2 is SVGEGT. The CDR3 is made up of 16 amino acids. CDR3 DNA: TGTGCCAGCAGTTACGGGGCGGGGAAAGGGATAGGGACCCAGTACTTC. Translating gives CASSYGAGKGIGTQYF.

The chain links TRBV5-1 to TRBJ2-7; the match to TRBD1 covers 8 bases. Germline-derived CDR1 and CDR2 are SGHRS and YFSETQ. There are 14 residues in the CDR3. Trimming took 4 bases from V and 4 from J; bases not matched to a gene: 7. The CDR3 region is CASSALQGDYEQYF. The CDR3 nucleotides read TGCGCCAGCAGCGCTCTACAGGGGGATTACGAGCAGTACTTC.